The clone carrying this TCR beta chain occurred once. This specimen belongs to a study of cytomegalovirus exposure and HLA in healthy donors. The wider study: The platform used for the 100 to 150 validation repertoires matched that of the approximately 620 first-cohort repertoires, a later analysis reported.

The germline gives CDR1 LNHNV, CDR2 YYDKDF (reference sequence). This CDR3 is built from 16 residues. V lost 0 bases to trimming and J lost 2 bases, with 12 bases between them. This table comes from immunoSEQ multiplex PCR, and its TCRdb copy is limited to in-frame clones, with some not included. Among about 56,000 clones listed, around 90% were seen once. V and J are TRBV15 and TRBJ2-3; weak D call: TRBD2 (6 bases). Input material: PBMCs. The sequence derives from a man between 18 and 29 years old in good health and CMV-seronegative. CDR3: CATSRDRRGPTDTQYF. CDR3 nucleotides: TGTGCCACCAGCAGAGATAGGAGGGGCCCCACAGATACGCAGTATTTT. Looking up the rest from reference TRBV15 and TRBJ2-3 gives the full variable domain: DAMVIQNPRYQVTQFGKPVTLSCSQTLNHNVMYWYQQKSSQAPKLLFHYYDKDFNNEADTPDNFQSRRPNTSFCFLDIRSPGLGDTAMYLCATSRDRRGPTDTQYFGPGTRLTVL.